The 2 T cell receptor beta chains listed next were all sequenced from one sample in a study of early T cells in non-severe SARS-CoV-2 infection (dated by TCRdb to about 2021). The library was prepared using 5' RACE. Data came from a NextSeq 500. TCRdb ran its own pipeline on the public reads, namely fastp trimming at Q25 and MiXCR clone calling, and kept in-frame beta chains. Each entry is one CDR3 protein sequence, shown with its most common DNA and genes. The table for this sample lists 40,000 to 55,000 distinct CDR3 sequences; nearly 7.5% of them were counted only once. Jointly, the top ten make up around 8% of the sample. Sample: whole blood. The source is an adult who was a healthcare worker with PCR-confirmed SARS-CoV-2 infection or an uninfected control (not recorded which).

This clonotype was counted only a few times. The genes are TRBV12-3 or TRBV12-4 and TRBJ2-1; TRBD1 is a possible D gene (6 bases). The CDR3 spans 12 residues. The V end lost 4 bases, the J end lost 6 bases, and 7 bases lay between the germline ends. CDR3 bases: TGTGCCAGCAGTTCCAGGGGCAATGAGCAGTTCTTC. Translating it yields CASSSRGNEQFF.

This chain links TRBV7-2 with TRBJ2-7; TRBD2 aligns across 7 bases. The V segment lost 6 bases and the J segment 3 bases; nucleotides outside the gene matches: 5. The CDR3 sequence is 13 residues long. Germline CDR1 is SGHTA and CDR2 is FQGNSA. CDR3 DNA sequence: TGTGCCAGCAGTCAACCGGGAGGCTACGAGCAGTACTTC. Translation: CASSQPGGYEQYF.